Listed below are T cell receptor beta chains from one sample, sequenced in a study of blood T cells in healthy people across ages. MiXCR was run by TCRdb on the 5' RACE reads, yielding one entry per CDR3 protein. Found here are about a million distinct CDR3 sequences, 48% of them singletons; the top ten hold under 15%. The sample comprised blood. These receptors originate from a man younger than 40 in good health. CDR3s include the opening cysteine and the closing phenylalanine or tryptophan. D genes are given only for firm matches. Clone sizes are given selectively: once, few, many, or a class where the clone is expanded.

TRBV20-1,NA,TRBJ2-5,once,CSARDSGADGETQYF,TGCAGTGCTAGAGATTCGGGGGCGGACGGAGAGACCCAGTACTTC
TRBV4-1,NA,TRBJ2-1,NA,CASSQPGRLSYNEQFF,TGCGCCAGCAGCCAACCGGGCAGACTTTCCTACAATGAGCAGTTCTTC
TRBV3-1,NA,TRBJ2-1,NA,CASSQVTHYNEQFF,TGTGCCAGCAGCCAAGTTACCCACTACAATGAGCAGTTCTTC
TRBV5-1,NA,TRBJ2-1,NA,CASRAVGLSYNEQFF,TGCGCCAGCAGGGCCGTGGGACTGTCCTACAATGAGCAGTTCTTC
TRBV13,TRBD1,TRBJ2-1,NA,CASSSGDRANNEQFF,TGTGCCAGCAGCTCCGGGGACAGGGCCAACAATGAGCAGTTCTTC
TRBV9,NA,TRBJ2-7,NA,CASPRDTFYEQYF,TGTGCCAGCCCCCGGGACACGTTCTACGAGCAGTACTTC
TRBV11-2,NA,TRBJ2-1,NA,CASSYTDEQFF,TGTGCCAGCAGCTACACCGATGAGCAGTTCTTC
TRBV5-1,NA,TRBJ2-7,few,CASSLGLGFYEQYF,TGCGCCAGCAGCTTGGGTCTTGGGTTCTACGAGCAGTACTTC
TRBV6-1,TRBD1,TRBJ2-7,once,CASSWDGTGAYEQYF,TGTGCCAGCAGTTGGGACGGGACAGGGGCCTACGAGCAGTACTTC
TRBV29-1,TRBD2,TRBJ2-1,NA,CSGERGGRNEQFF,TGCAGCGGGGAGCGGGGGGGCCGGAATGAGCAGTTCTTC
TRBV14,NA,TRBJ2-5,NA,CASSLGKRGPWVDAETQYF,TGTGCCAGCAGCCTAGGAAAACGGGGACCTTGGGTTGACGCGGAGACCCAGTACTTC